The 32 T cell receptor beta chains below were found in one sample sequenced in a study of T cells in Graves' hyperthyroidism and ophthalmopathy. Amplification of TCR beta CDR3 regions used RNA as the template. A set of HTBI primers served as the primers for a first-round RT-PCR of the TCR CDR3. TCRdb ran MiXCR on the multiplex PCR reads and lists one entry per CDR3 protein. The sample lists 500,000 to 600,000 distinct CDR3 sequences, around 42% seen once, with around 20% in the top ten. Specimen: peripheral blood or thyroid tissue (not recorded which). The receptors derive from an adult woman with Graves' disease, either hyperthyroidism or ophthalmopathy (not recorded which).

This clonotype was observed at least ten times. This chain uses TRBV20-1 with TRBJ2-7; 8 bases agree with TRBD1. This CDR3 region has 12 residues. Germline CDR1 is DFQATT and CDR2 is SNEGSKA (reference sequence). The J segment lost 7 bases and the V segment lost 5 bases, leaving 7 bases of the junction unmatched. CDR3 residues: CSAESTGDEQYF. In nucleotides, the CDR3 is TGCAGTGCTGAGTCGACAGGGGATGAGCAGTACTTC.

This clonotype was seen at least ten times. The V call is TRBV2, the J call TRBJ2-7; the match to TRBD2 covers 8 bases. Trimming removed 3 bases from V and 3 bases from J; junction bases left unmatched: 7. The length of the CDR3 is 15 residues. CDR1 and CDR2 (germline): SNHLY, FYNNEI. This CDR3 reads CASSDRASGFYEQYF. The CDR3 region has the DNA TGTGCCAGCAGTGATAGGGCTAGCGGGTTCTACGAGCAGTACTTC.

This chain links TRBV5-1 with TRBJ1-5; the D gene is possibly TRBD1 (6 bases). The germline V gene has CDR1 SGHRS and CDR2 YFSETQ. CDR3 length equals 15 residues. Trimming pared 4 bases from V and 5 bases from J, leaving 16 bases between. Here the CDR3 reads CASSTTGSPYQPQHF. CDR3 DNA sequence: TGCGCCAGCAGCACAACAGGGTCACCTTATCAGCCCCAGCATTTT.

The count of this clonotype is one. The rearrangement links TRBV5-1 to TRBJ2-7; 7 bases map to TRBD2. V lost 0 bases, J lost 6 bases, and 3 bases stayed unmatched. Per the germline V gene, CDR1 is SGHRS and CDR2 is YFSETQ. This CDR3 is 13 amino acids long. The CDR3 protein is CASSLVGEGEQYF. The DNA of the CDR3 is TGCGCCAGCAGCTTGGTTGGGGAGGGCGAGCAGTACTTC.

This clonotype was seen at least ten times. In DNA, the CDR3 is TGTGCCAGCAGGCCCCCAGGAAACACCATATATTTT. Encoded protein: CASRPPGNTIYF. The V call is TRBV25-1, the J call TRBJ1-3; D remains ambiguous. The germline V gene has CDR1 MGHDK and CDR2 SYGVNS. This CDR3 has 12 residues. V was trimmed by 6 bases and J by 4 bases, leaving 7 bases between them.

Many counts were recorded for this clonotype. The chain recombines TRBV7-8 with TRBJ2-5, with 9 positions matching TRBD1. Germline-derived CDR1 and CDR2 are SGHVS and FQNEAQ. The ends lost 4 bases at V and 3 bases at J; junction bases unmatched: 6. This CDR3 is built from 15 residues. The CDR3 DNA reads as TGTGCCAGCAGCTCCCTAGGGACAGGGAAAGAGACCCAGTACTTC. Translation: CASSSLGTGKETQYF.

The chain employs TRBV11-1 and TRBJ2-7; D is perhaps TRBD2 (5 bases). Trimming pared 1 base from V and 6 bases from J, leaving 16 bases between. The length of the CDR3 is 15 residues. Per the germline V gene, CDR1 is SGHAT and CDR2 is FQDESV (reference sequence). The CDR3, as DNA: TGTGCCAGCAGCTTAGTTGCGGGCCTACTCTCCGAGCAGTACTTC. It encodes CASSLVAGLLSEQYF. Looking up the rest from reference TRBV11-1 and TRBJ2-7 gives the full variable domain: EAEVAQSPRYKITEKSQAVAFWCDPISGHATLYWYRQILGQGPELLVQFQDESVVDDSQLPKDRFSAERLKGVDSTLKIQPAELGDSAMYLCASSLVAGLLSEQYFGPGTRLTVT.

Ten or more counts support this clonotype. The V gene is TRBV5-1, the J gene TRBJ1-2; D may be TRBD1 (5 bases). The ends were cut back, 0 bases at V and 4 bases at J, with 10 bases in the middle. The germline gives CDR1 SGHRS, CDR2 YFSETQ. This CDR3 has 14 amino acids. The CDR3 loop is CASSLGPGIYGYTF. In DNA form, the CDR3 reads TGCGCCAGCAGCTTGGGTCCAGGGATCTATGGCTACACCTTC.

This clonotype came up a few times. The V call is TRBV7-3, the J call TRBJ2-1; possibly TRBD2 for D (6 bases). CDR3 length equals 17 residues. Trimming shortened V by 5 bases and J by 4 bases, and 21 bases separated the two germline ends. Germline V gives CDR1 SGHTA, CDR2 FQGTGA. CDR3 coding DNA: TGTGCCAGCAGCCCGACGGAACTAGCCTTTAGTTACAATGAGCAGTTCTTC. This encodes CASSPTELAFSYNEQFF.

The table lists this clonotype with many counts. The V and J genes are TRBV5-8 and TRBJ2-7, with TRBD2 identical over 7 bases. This CDR3 is 15 amino acids long. From germline, CDR1 is SGHTS and CDR2 YDEGEE. V was pared by 3 bases and J by 1 base, with 7 bases of the junction left unmatched. Here the CDR3 reads CASSSLAGFSYEQYF. The CDR3 nucleotides read TGTGCCAGCAGCTCATTAGCGGGCTTTTCCTACGAGCAGTACTTC. The full variable domain, completed using reference TRBV5-8 and TRBJ2-7, is EAGVTQSPTHLIKTRGQQATLRCSPISGHTSVYWYQQALGLGLQFLLWYDEGEERNRGNFPPRFSGRQFPNYSSELNVNALELEDSALYLCASSSLAGFSYEQYFGPGTRLTVT.

This clonotype was observed at least ten times. The chain is built from TRBV5-1 and TRBJ2-7; D gene uncertain. The CDR3 is 17 residues long. The germline CDR1 and CDR2 sequences are SGHRS and YFSETQ. With 4 bases removed from V and 3 bases from J, the gap between germline ends came to 23 bases. The CDR3: CASSRRIPLLPNYEQYF. The DNA of the CDR3 is TGCGCCAGCAGCCGGAGAATCCCCCTCCTACCAAACTACGAGCAGTACTTC.

The chain uses TRBV20-1 and TRBJ2-5; D gene unclear. V was cut by 3 bases and J by 1 base, with 6 bases left in between. Germline values: CDR1 DFQATT, CDR2 SNEGSKA (reference sequence). The CDR3 sequence is 12 residues long. CDR3 region: CSASVTQETQYF. CDR3 DNA sequence: TGCAGTGCTAGTGTGACCCAAGAGACCCAGTACTTC.

Notes on this clonotype: Mismatch with germline at one junction end may stem from a read error. The rearrangement joins TRBV9 to TRBJ1-4; 7 bases agree with TRBD1. The CDR3 contains 14 residues. Germline loops: CDR1 SGDLS, CDR2 YYNGEE. Here the CDR3 reads CASSEDRAEEKLLF. Here the CDR3 DNA reads TGTGCCAGCAGTGAAGACAGGGCTGAAGAAAAACTGCTTTTT.

This clonotype has only one observation. The chain recombines TRBV10-1 with TRBJ1-2, with a weak D call TRBD1 (6 bases). Germline V CDR1 and CDR2: WNHNN, SYGVQD (reference sequence). Trimming cost V 2 bases and J 2 bases, with 9 bases left between them. The CDR3 has 14 residues. The CDR3 coding sequence is TGCGCCAGCAGTGAGAGGGGGAGGAACTATGGCTACACCTTC. Its translation is CASSERGRNYGYTF.

This chain joins TRBV10-2 and TRBJ2-7, with a possible D match to TRBD1 (5 bases). Germline V gene sequence: CDR1 WSHSY, CDR2 SAAADI. Trimming stripped 3 bases from V and 0 bases from J, with 12 bases between. This CDR3 contains 15 residues. The CDR3 DNA reads as TGCGCCAGCAGTGAAACAGGCAAGGCCTCCTACGAGCAGTACTTC. Translating it yields CASSETGKASYEQYF.

The chain links TRBV9 to TRBJ1-3, with D uncertain. The V and J ends lost 0 bases and 8 bases respectively, with 21 bases between them. CDR1 is SGDLS and CDR2 is YYNGEE in the germline V gene. This CDR3 has 17 residues. CDR3 residues: CASSVAPRADYGYTIYF. CDR3 nucleotides: TGTGCCAGCAGCGTAGCTCCCAGAGCCGACTATGGCTACACCATATATTTT.

This clonotype was recorded many times. The chain combines TRBV10-3 with TRBJ2-7; D is undetermined. Per the germline V gene, CDR1 is ENHRY and CDR2 is SYGVKD. Trimming cost V 6 bases and J 2 bases, with 11 bases left between them. This CDR3 is built from 13 residues. The CDR3 DNA reads as TGTGCCATCAGCAGATTAGCCGCCTACGAGCAGTACTTC. Translated: CAISRLAAYEQYF.

The chain has TRBV12-3 or TRBV12-4 and TRBJ1-2; 12 positions match TRBD1. The CDR3 runs 17 residues. Trimming at V came to 4 bases and at J to 7 bases, leaving 13 bases not matched to a gene. The CDR3 region is CASSWPGQGAAWVGYTF. Here the CDR3 DNA reads TGTGCCAGCAGTTGGCCGGGACAGGGGGCGGCGTGGGTTGGCTACACCTTC.

This clonotype was counted ten times or more. The chain joins TRBV6-5 to TRBJ1-2; D is unresolved. CDR1 and CDR2 (germline): MNHEY, SVGAGI. The CDR3 covers 13 residues. The ends were cut back, 2 bases at V and 4 bases at J, with 8 bases in the middle. The CDR3 DNA reads TGTGCCAGCAGTTACACCTCCACCTATGGCTACACCTTC. This gives the protein CASSYTSTYGYTF.

The table lists this clonotype with many counts. J is TRBJ1-3 and V is TRBV7-6; D is ambiguous. In germline, CDR1 is SGHVS, CDR2 FNYEAQ. V lost 5 bases and J 1 base, leaving 18 bases between the germline ends. This CDR3 comprises 17 residues. The CDR3 nucleotides read TGTGCCAGCAGCCCCTCCGGTTATACGTCTTCTGGAAACACCATATATTTT. It codes for CASSPSGYTSSGNTIYF.

This clonotype has a count of ten or more. The chain joins TRBV7-8 to TRBJ2-6, with 9 bases fitting TRBD2. V lost 1 base to trimming and J lost 0 bases; unmatched junction nucleotides: 4. The CDR3 loop spans 18 amino acids. Germline CDR1 and CDR2: SGHVS and FQNEAQ. The chain's CDR3 is CASSLGLAGSSGANVLTF. The CDR3 DNA follows: TGTGCCAGCAGCTTAGGGCTAGCGGGAAGCTCTGGGGCCAACGTCCTGACTTTC.

The genes are TRBV7-9 and TRBJ2-7; 9 nucleotides line up with TRBD2. Trimming cost V 0 bases and J 4 bases; bases outside gene matches: 4. In germline, CDR1 is SEHNR, CDR2 FQNEAQ (reference sequence). The CDR3 is 15 amino acids. This chain's CDR3 is CASSLAVAGAYEQYF. CDR3 DNA: TGTGCCAGCAGCTTAGCGGTAGCGGGAGCTTACGAGCAGTACTTC.

The rearrangement joins TRBV29-1 to TRBJ1-4; D not resolved. There are 12 residues in the CDR3. Germline V gene lookup returns CDR1 SQVTM and CDR2 ANQGSEA. Trimming removed 1 base from V and 8 bases from J, with 8 bases in between. In DNA form, the CDR3 reads TGCAGCGTTGAAGCTAATGGAGAAAAACTGTTTTTT. Its protein product is CSVEANGEKLFF.

This chain connects TRBV5-1 to TRBJ2-7; D gene unclear. Germline lookup yields CDR1 SGHRS and CDR2 YFSETQ. The CDR3 is 15 residues long. V lost 4 bases, J lost 0 bases, and 14 bases lay in between. The CDR3 DNA follows: TGCGCCAGCAGCCCAGGAGCAGGAAGCTCCTACGAGCAGTACTTC. Protein sequence: CASSPGAGSSYEQYF.

The chain uses TRBV15 and TRBJ2-2; maybe TRBD2 (5 bases). CDR3 length: 17 residues. V shed 0 bases and J shed 5 bases, with 16 bases lying between them. Per germline, CDR1 LNHNV and CDR2 YYDKDF (reference sequence). The DNA for the CDR3 is TGTGCCACCAGCAGAGATCGTGAGGGCGCGAGGACCGGGGAGCTGTTTTTT. This sequence encodes CATSRDREGARTGELFF.

This clonotype has only one observation. This rearrangement joins TRBV10-3 to TRBJ2-5, with TRBD2 matching 11 bases. Germline V gene lookup returns CDR1 ENHRY and CDR2 SYGVKD. The CDR3 totals 15 residues. After removal of 4 bases from V and 2 bases from J, the junction contained 3 bases not matched to a gene. The CDR3 DNA is TGTGCCATCAGTGCTATAGCGGGAGGGCAAGAGACCCAGTACTTC. Its translation: CAISAIAGGQETQYF.

Notes on this clonotype: This may stem from a read error, because a much larger clone lies one nucleotide away. The chain employs TRBV27 and TRBJ2-5; D not certain. Germline-derived CDR1 and CDR2 are MNHEY and SMNVEV (reference sequence). This CDR3 has 12 amino acids. CDR3 region: CASSTSAETQCF. DNA of the CDR3: TGTGCCAGCAGTACTTCCGCCGAGACCCAGTGCTTC.

This clonotype was observed a single time. Because the CDR3 is missing its conserved closing phenylalanine or tryptophan, this is likely a read error. The chain links TRBV25-1 to TRBJ1-2, with TRBD1 identical over 8 bases. Germline-derived CDR1 and CDR2 are MGHDK and SYGVNS. V lost 6 bases and J lost 0; bases outside the gene matches: 9. The CDR3 has 16 amino acids. The DNA for the CDR3 is TGTGCCAGCAGCCCCGGGACAGGACTAGCTAACTATGGCTACACCCTC. This sequence encodes CASSPGTGLANYGYTL.

The rearrangement links TRBV19 to TRBJ2-6, with D uncertain. V was trimmed by 7 bases and J by 0 bases, leaving 13 bases between them. Germline-derived CDR1 and CDR2 are LNHDA and SQIVND (reference sequence). CDR3 length: 16 amino acids. The CDR3 DNA reads TGTGCCAGTACCCCCGAACCCCGCTCTGGGGCCAACGTCCTGACTTTC. It codes for CASTPEPRSGANVLTF.

The J gene is TRBJ2-7, the V gene TRBV11-2; D remains unclear. The V gene's germline CDR1 is SGHAT and CDR2 FQNNGV. The CDR3 extends over 12 amino acids. The V gene lost 2 bases and the J gene lost 9 bases, with 11 bases spanning the gap. The CDR3 loop is CASSLFRSGQYF. The DNA for the CDR3 is TGTGCCAGCAGCTTATTTCGTTCCGGGCAGTACTTC.

This clonotype was found many times. This chain links TRBV10-3 with TRBJ1-5; D remains ambiguous. The germline V gene has CDR1 ENHRY and CDR2 SYGVKD. This CDR3 is built from 12 residues. V was pared by 10 bases and J by 0 bases, with 7 bases between. CDR3: CATRNSNQPQHF. CDR3 in DNA: TGTGCCACCCGTAATAGCAATCAGCCCCAGCATTTT.

The CDR3: CSALGWRGYTF. The CDR3 region has the DNA TGCAGTGCCCTTGGATGGAGGGGCTACACCTTC. This sequence joins TRBV20-1 and TRBJ1-2; the D is unclear. V gave up 6 bases and J gave up 8 bases, with 13 bases separating them. Germline CDR1 reads DFQATT; CDR2 reads SNEGSKA (reference sequence). The CDR3 is 11 residues long.